The clone carrying this T cell receptor (beta chain) came up a few times. Antigen: not known. This entry is derived from a study of response to subunit inactivated influenza vaccine. Study-level findings and limits: Authors proposed each seasonal influenza vaccination draws in few new T cells.

The J segment lost 6 bases and the V segment lost 3 bases, leaving 4 bases of the junction unmatched. CDR1 and CDR2 from the germline V gene are SGHNT and YENEEA. The CDR3 contains 13 residues. TCRdb redid the calling of the RT-PCR reads with MiXCR, one entry per CDR3 protein. The sample comprises hundreds of thousands of distinct CDR3 sequences, 13% of which are singletons, and 13% rests with the top ten. The receptor was isolated from a man over 45 who received an inactivated influenza vaccine. The sample in question was PBMCs from blood, obtained about 6 weeks after vaccination. The rearrangement uses TRBV11-3 and TRBJ2-7; 8 bases map to TRBD1. The CDR3 DNA follows: TGTGCCAGCAGCTTGACAGGGGTAGGCGAGCAGTACTTC. Protein sequence: CASSLTGVGEQYF.